Listed below are T cell receptor beta chains from one sample, sequenced in a study of cytomegalovirus exposure and HLA in healthy donors. Assay used: immunoSEQ multiplex PCR; TCRdb lists only in-frame clones, some missing. The sample lists about 180,000 clones; about 81% were seen once. Sequences were obtained from PBMCs. The receptors derive from a man aged 40-50 years in good health and CMV-seronegative. The CDR3 runs from the conserved cysteine through the conserved F or W. A D gene is named only where the DNA matches it firmly.

NA	TRBV7-2	CASSSVRELVEQFF
TRBD2	TRBV28	CASRGTSGGTDTQYF
TRBD2	TRBV29-1	CSVDPTGTSGSNEQFF
TRBD1	TRBV5-1	CASSPGTGGLDEQYF
NA	TRBV5-1	CASSAETGNEQFF
TRBD2	TRBV19	CASSAIGTSGRDTQYF
TRBD1	TRBV10-3	CAIRTGGSYEQYF
NA	TRBV5-8	CASSHLGQPRGYTF
NA	TRBV4-1	CASSPYREGGNYGYTF
NA	TRBV6-5	CASSYLDSNYGYTF
NA	TRBV29-1	CSVVQENTEAFF
NA	TRBV28	CASSSPYQGNTEAFF
NA	TRBV4-1	CASSQEALSNPNYGYTF
TRBD1	TRBV5-1	CASSLGTGGGVQYF
TRBD2	TRBV13	CASSSSGGTSYEQYF
NA	TRBV30	CACSRLNTEAFF
NA	TRBV7-2	CASSLGGHSARYGYTF
NA	TRBV5-4	CASSSRSSGNTIYF
NA	TRBV7-2	CASSPRVNSYNEQFF
NA	TRBV7-9	CASSSAGGDTEAFF
TRBD1	TRBV29-1	CSVEGTGGTEAFF
TRBD1	TRBV2	CASSGDRVPYEQYF
NA	TRBV5-1	CASSLGARSGSQYF
TRBD1	TRBV6-5	CASSSSGQSYEQYF
NA	TRBV7-2	CASSLEADSYNEQFF
TRBD1	TRBV29-1	CSADRGRNTEAFF
NA	TRBV28	CASSSQGSIAKNIQYF
NA	TRBV4-3	CASSQVNSYNSPLHF
NA	TRBV9	CASSVGGTEAFF
NA	TRBV7-2	CASSLGQQGNIQYF
NA	TRBV5-1	CASSLGSGEGEQYF
NA	TRBV5-4	CASSLEGRGGYGYTF
TRBD1	TRBV4-1	CASSQAPGQGRSIYF
NA	TRBV7-3	CASSLHLRDEQFF
TRBD1	TRBV18	CASSPGQAQYNEQFF
NA	TRBV28	CASSLRYEQYF
TRBD1	TRBV6-5	CATLGAPGQGHGYTF
TRBD1	TRBV9	CASSVSGGNEKLFF
NA	TRBV27	CASSLEGFEGNTEAFF
TRBD2	TRBV27	CASRGTSGNNEQFF
TRBD2	TRBV30	CAWSPTGLARTIGDTQYF
NA	TRBV6-5	CAVQQGYSYEQYF
TRBD2	TRBV7-2	CASTHSGITDTQYF